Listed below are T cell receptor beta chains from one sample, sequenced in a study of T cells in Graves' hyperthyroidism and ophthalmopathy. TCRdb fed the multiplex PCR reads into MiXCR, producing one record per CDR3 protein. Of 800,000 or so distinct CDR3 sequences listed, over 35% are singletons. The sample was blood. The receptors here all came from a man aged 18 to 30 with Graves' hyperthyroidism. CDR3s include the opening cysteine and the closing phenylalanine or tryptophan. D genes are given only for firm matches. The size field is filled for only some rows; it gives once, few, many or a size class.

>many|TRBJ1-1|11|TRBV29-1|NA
TGCAGCGCCAGGGATTCTGAGAAGGCTTTCTTT
CSARDSEKAFF
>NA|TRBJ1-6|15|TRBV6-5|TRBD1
TGTGCCAGCAGTTACGGGACAGGGTATAATTCACCCCTCCACTTT
CASSYGTGYNSPLHF
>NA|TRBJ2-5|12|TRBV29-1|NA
TGCAGCCATTTGGGGGCCCTAGAGACCCAGTACTTC
CSHLGALETQYF
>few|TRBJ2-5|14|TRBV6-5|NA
TGTGCCAGCAGTTACTCGGCAGCACAAGAGACCCAGTACTTC
CASSYSAAQETQYF
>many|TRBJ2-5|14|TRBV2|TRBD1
TGTGCCAGCATTCGACAGGGCGCGGGTGAGACCCAGTACTTC
CASIRQGAGETQYF
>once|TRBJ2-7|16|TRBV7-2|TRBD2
TGTGCCAGCAGCCGATTCCGGCTAGCGGGGTTCTACGAGCAGTACTTC
CASSRFRLAGFYEQYF
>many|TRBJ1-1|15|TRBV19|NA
TGTGCCAGTAGTACCAAGACAGGTCGGAACACTGAAGCTTTCTTT
CASSTKTGRNTEAFF
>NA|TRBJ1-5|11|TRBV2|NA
TGTGCCAGCGGTAGCCAAGAGACCCAGCATTTT
CASGSQETQHF
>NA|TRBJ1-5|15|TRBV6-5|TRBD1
TGTGCCAGCAGTCACGACAGGGGTGAGGGCCAGCCCCAGCATTTT
CASSHDRGEGQPQHF
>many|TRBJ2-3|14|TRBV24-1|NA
TGTGCCACCAGTGATTCCCGGACAACAGATACGCAGTATTTT
CATSDSRTTDTQYF
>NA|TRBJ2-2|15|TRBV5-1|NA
TGCGCCAGCAGCTTGGAGGGTTCGAACACCGGGGAGCTGTTTTTT
CASSLEGSNTGELFF
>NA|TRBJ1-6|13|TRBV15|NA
TGTGCCACCAGTGCGGTCAAGAATTCACCCCTCCACTTT
CATSAVKNSPLHF
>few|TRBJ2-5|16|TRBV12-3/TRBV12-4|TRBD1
TGTGCCAGCAGTCTAGAGGGGGCGGAGGCGGGAGAGACCCAGTACTTC
CASSLEGAEAGETQYF
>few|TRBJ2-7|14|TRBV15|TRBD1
TGTGCCACCAGCAGAGGGACAGGGACTTACGAGCAGTACTTC
CATSRGTGTYEQYF
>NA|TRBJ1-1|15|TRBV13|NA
TGTGCCAGCAGCTCCAGGGAGAGGTTGAACACTGAAGCTTTCTTT
CASSSRERLNTEAFF
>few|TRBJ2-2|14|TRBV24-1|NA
TGTGCCAGCAGTTCCCGACAGATCACCGGGGAGCTGTTTTTT
CASSSRQITGELFF
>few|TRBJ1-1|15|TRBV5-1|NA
TGCGCCAGCAGCCAACAGGGTTCTCTGAACACTGAAGCTTTCTTT
CASSQQGSLNTEAFF
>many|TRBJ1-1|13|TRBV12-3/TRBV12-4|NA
TGTGCCAGCCGACAAAGCACGAACACTGAAGCTTTCTTT
CASRQSTNTEAFF
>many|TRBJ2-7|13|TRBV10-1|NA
TGCGCCAGCAGTGAGACAGGTCCCTACGAGCAGTACTTC
CASSETGPYEQYF
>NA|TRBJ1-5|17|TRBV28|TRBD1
TGTGCCAGCAGTTCCCAGACAGGGGGGCATAGCAATCAGCCCCAGCATTTT
CASSSQTGGHSNQPQHF
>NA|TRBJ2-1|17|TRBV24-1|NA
TGTGCCACCAGTGATCAACGACAGGGAGGGGCCTACAATGAGCAGTTCTTC
CATSDQRQGGAYNEQFF
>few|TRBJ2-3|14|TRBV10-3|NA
TGTGCCATCAGTGCACAGAGCGTGGAAGATACGCAGTATTTT
CAISAQSVEDTQYF
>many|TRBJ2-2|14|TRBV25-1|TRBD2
TGTGCCAGCAGTGCGACTAGCTACACCGGGGAGCTGTTTTTT
CASSATSYTGELFF
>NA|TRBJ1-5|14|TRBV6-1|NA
TGTGCCAGCAGAGCACAGGGTAGCAATCAGCCCCAGCATTTT
CASRAQGSNQPQHF
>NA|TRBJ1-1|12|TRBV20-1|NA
TGCAGTGCGAGAAAGCGGAACACTGAAGCTTTCTTT
CSARKRNTEAFF
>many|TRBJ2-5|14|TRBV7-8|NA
TGTGCTGGAGTGACAGCTTACTATCAAGAGACCCAGTACTTC
CAGVTAYYQETQYF
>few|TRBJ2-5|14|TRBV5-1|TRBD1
TGCGCCAGCAGCCCTGGGACAGGGACAGAGACCCAGTACTTC
CASSPGTGTETQYF
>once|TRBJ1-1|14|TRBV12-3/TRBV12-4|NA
TGTGCCAGCAGTTTGTACAGAACGAACACTGAAGCTTTCTTT
CASSLYRTNTEAFF
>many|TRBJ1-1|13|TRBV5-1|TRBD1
TGTGCCAGCAGCCTCGGGACAGGGGGTGAAGCTTTCTTT
CASSLGTGGEAFF
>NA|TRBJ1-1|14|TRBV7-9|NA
TGTGCCAGCAGCTTGGTAACACAGAACACTGAAGCTTTCTTT
CASSLVTQNTEAFF
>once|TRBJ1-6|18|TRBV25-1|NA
TGTGCCAGCAGTTTCCCCTCGAGGGCGGCGGGTTATAATTCACCCCTCCACTTT
CASSFPSRAAGYNSPLHF
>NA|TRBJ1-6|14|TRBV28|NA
TGTGCCAGCAGGCCCGGGACACTAAATTCACCCCTCCACTTT
CASRPGTLNSPLHF
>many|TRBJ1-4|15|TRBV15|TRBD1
TGTGCCACCAGCAGAGATCAAGGGACAGGGGTTGTACTGTTTTTT
CATSRDQGTGVVLFF
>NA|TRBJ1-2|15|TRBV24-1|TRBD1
TGTGCCACCAGTGATCCGGGACAGGGCAACTATGGCTACACCTTC
CATSDPGQGNYGYTF
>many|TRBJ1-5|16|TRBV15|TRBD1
TGTGCCACCAGCAGAACGGGACAGGATGGCAATCAGCCCCAGCATTTT
CATSRTGQDGNQPQHF
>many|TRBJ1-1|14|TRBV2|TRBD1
TGTGCCAGCTGGGACAGGAGAGGGTCCACTGAAGCTTTCTTT
CASWDRRGSTEAFF
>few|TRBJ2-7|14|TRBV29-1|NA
TGCAGCGCTGCCCTCCGGGACGGGCTCTACGAGCAGTACTTC
CSAALRDGLYEQYF
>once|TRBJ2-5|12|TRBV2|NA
TGTGCCTGCGGGCAGGGCCAAGAGACCCAGTACTTC
CACGQGQETQYF
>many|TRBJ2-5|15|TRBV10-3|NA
TGTGCCATCAGTGAGTCAGGGGGGGTACAAGAGACCCAGTACTTC
CAISESGGVQETQYF
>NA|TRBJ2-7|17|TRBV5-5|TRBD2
TGTGCCAGCAGCTTAGGACAGGGGACTAGCGGGATCTACGAGCAGTACTTC
CASSLGQGTSGIYEQYF
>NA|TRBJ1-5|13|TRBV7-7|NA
TGTGCTAGCAGCCGGAAAGTCAATCAGCCCCAGCATTTT
CASSRKVNQPQHF
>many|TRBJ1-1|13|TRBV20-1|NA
TGCAGTGCTAGAGCCCCCTCGATTACTGAAGCTTTCTTT
CSARAPSITEAFF
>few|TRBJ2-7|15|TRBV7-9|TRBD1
TGTGCCAGCAGTTCCGCGGGACAGGGTTCCCACGAGCAGTACTTC
CASSSAGQGSHEQYF
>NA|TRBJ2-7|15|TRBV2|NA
TGTGCCAGCAGGCGCCAACAACAGGGTCCCTACGAGCAGTACTTC
CASRRQQQGPYEQYF
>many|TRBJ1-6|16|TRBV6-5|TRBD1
TGTGCCAGCAGTGTTACAGATGGGACAGGGAATTCACCCCTCCACTTT
CASSVTDGTGNSPLHF
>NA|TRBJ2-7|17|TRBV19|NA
TGTGCCAGTAGCAAGACCACCGGGACGGACCCTTTCTACGAGCAGTACTTC
CASSKTTGTDPFYEQYF
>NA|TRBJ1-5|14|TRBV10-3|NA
TGTGCCATCAGTGCGGTCTCGGGCAATCAGCCCCAGCATTTT
CAISAVSGNQPQHF
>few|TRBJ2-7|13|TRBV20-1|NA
TGCAGTGCTAGAGATAGTAGCAGATACGAGCAGTACTTC
CSARDSSRYEQYF
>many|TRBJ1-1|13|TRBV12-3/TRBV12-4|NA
TGTGCCAGCAGTTTCCAGATGAACACTGAAGCTTTCTTT
CASSFQMNTEAFF
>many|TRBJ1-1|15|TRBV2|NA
TGTGCCAGCAGTGATACCGTCCTAGAAAGGGCTGAAGCTTTCTTT
CASSDTVLERAEAFF